The rows below give T cell receptor beta chains drawn from one sample of a study of long-term antiretroviral therapy in people with HIV. Measured with immunoSEQ multiplex PCR; TCRdb has only the in-frame clones, and not every one. Seen here are approximately 17,000 clones, approximately 93% observed once, and the top ten hold 10% to 15%. This material consisted of unsorted PBMCs, taken 0.6 years after starting antiretroviral therapy. The receptors derive from a middle-aged woman with HIV. Each CDR3 is given with its conserved first and last residue. The order of the fields is CDR3 length, J gene, clone size, V gene, D gene, CDR3 DNA, CDR3 protein. A D gene is named only where the DNA matches it firmly. Where a row states a size, it is once, few, many or the class of an expanded clone; other rows omit it.

length: 17; J: TRBJ2-3; size: -; V: TRBV14; D: TRBD2; DNA: TGTGCCAGCAGCCACCGGACTAGCGGACAAGCCGCAGATACGCAGTATTTT; CDR3: CASSHRTSGQAADTQYF
length: 14; J: TRBJ1-4; size: -; V: TRBV18; D: -; DNA: TGTGCCAGCTCACTCGGGACGGAAAATGAAAAACTGTTTTTT; CDR3: CASSLGTENEKLFF
length: 14; J: TRBJ2-3; size: -; V: TRBV19; D: -; DNA: TGTGCCAGTAGTCGAGGAGAGAACACAGATACGCAGTATTTT; CDR3: CASSRGENTDTQYF
length: 13; J: TRBJ2-5; size: -; V: TRBV7-8; D: -; DNA: TGTGCCAGCAGCTTAGGGGGTTATGAGACCCAGTACTTC; CDR3: CASSLGGYETQYF
length: 16; J: TRBJ2-3; size: -; V: TRBV12-5; D: TRBD1; DNA: TGTGCTAGTGGTTTGGGGACAGGGGCTTTAGGGGATACGCAGTATTTT; CDR3: CASGLGTGALGDTQYF
length: 15; J: TRBJ1-2; size: once; V: TRBV5-6; D: TRBD1; DNA: TGTGCCAGCAGCTTCTCGGACAGGCCGGGGTATGGCTACACCTTC; CDR3: CASSFSDRPGYGYTF
length: 12; J: TRBJ1-2; size: -; V: TRBV2; D: -; DNA: TGTGCCAGCAGTTACCGGAGCTATGGCTACACCTTC; CDR3: CASSYRSYGYTF
length: 13; J: TRBJ2-5; size: -; V: TRBV4-3; D: TRBD1; DNA: TGCGCCAGCAGCCAGGACAGGGGGCAGACCCAGTACTTC; CDR3: CASSQDRGQTQYF
length: 17; J: TRBJ1-2; size: once; V: TRBV4-3; D: TRBD1; DNA: TGCGCCAGCAGCCCGGGGGGAGGGGGCGCTTCTAACTATGGCTACACCTTC; CDR3: CASSPGGGGASNYGYTF
length: 15; J: TRBJ2-1; size: -; V: TRBV5-4; D: TRBD2; DNA: TGTGCCAGCAACGGGGGGGAAAGCTCCTACAATGAGCAGTTCTTC; CDR3: CASNGGESSYNEQFF
length: 14; J: TRBJ1-1; size: -; V: TRBV7-3; D: -; DNA: TGTGCCAGCGGGCCGGGCCCCGGGGGATCTGAAGCTTTCTTT; CDR3: CASGPGPGGSEAFF
length: 15; J: TRBJ2-7; size: few; V: TRBV4-3; D: -; DNA: TGCGCCAGCAGCCAAGGGCAGGGCCCCACCTACGAGCAGTACTTC; CDR3: CASSQGQGPTYEQYF
length: 14; J: TRBJ2-5; size: -; V: TRBV19; D: -; DNA: TGTGCCAGTAGTCACTACAGGCGACAAGAGACCCAGTACTTC; CDR3: CASSHYRRQETQYF
length: 16; J: TRBJ1-6; size: -; V: TRBV5-8; D: -; DNA: TGTGCCAGCAGCACTGGCGGGATGCCGGGGGATTCACCCCTCCACTTT; CDR3: CASSTGGMPGDSPLHF
length: 15; J: TRBJ1-6; size: -; V: TRBV10-3; D: -; DNA: TGTGCCGCCCGGGGGCAGTACGTACGTGATTCACCCCTCCACTTT; CDR3: CAARGQYVRDSPLHF
length: 13; J: TRBJ2-1; size: -; V: TRBV13; D: -; DNA: TGTGCCAGCAGCGGTACTAGCACCAATGAGCAGTTCTTC; CDR3: CASSGTSTNEQFF
length: 15; J: TRBJ1-5; size: -; V: TRBV7-9; D: -; DNA: TGTGCCAGCAGCTTAGCGTGGGGAGGCAATCAGCCCCAGCATTTT; CDR3: CASSLAWGGNQPQHF
length: 17; J: TRBJ1-2; size: -; V: TRBV7-9; D: TRBD1; DNA: TGTGCCAGCAGCTTAGGTGACGGGACAGGGGAACTGAATGGCTACACCTTC; CDR3: CASSLGDGTGELNGYTF
length: 14; J: TRBJ1-2; size: -; V: TRBV4-3; D: -; DNA: TGCGCCAGCAGCCAAGTCATGGACACATATGGCTACACCTTC; CDR3: CASSQVMDTYGYTF
length: 14; J: TRBJ2-5; size: -; V: TRBV2; D: TRBD2; DNA: TGTGCCAGCAGAATAGCGGGGGCAATGGAGACCCAGTACTTC; CDR3: CASRIAGAMETQYF
length: 14; J: TRBJ2-3; size: -; V: TRBV29-1; D: -; DNA: TGCAGCGTTGAAGAGCACCGAGGCACAGATACGCAGTATTTT; CDR3: CSVEEHRGTDTQYF
length: 16; J: TRBJ1-2; size: -; V: TRBV27; D: TRBD1; DNA: TGTGCCAGCACCCCCCAAGGGACAGGGGCGGGCTATGGCTACACCTTC; CDR3: CASTPQGTGAGYGYTF
length: 16; J: TRBJ2-5; size: once; V: TRBV7-8; D: TRBD2; DNA: TGTGCCAGCAGCTCCCGAGGCGGGGGGCATAGAGAGACCCAGTACTTC; CDR3: CASSSRGGGHRETQYF
length: 13; J: TRBJ2-3; size: -; V: TRBV27; D: -; DNA: TGTGCCAGCAGTTTCGGGTTTCCAAATACGCAGTATTTT; CDR3: CASSFGFPNTQYF
length: 14; J: TRBJ2-5; size: -; V: TRBV11-2; D: TRBD2; DNA: TGTGCCAGCAGCAAAGGACTAGCGGAAGAGACCCAGTACTTC; CDR3: CASSKGLAEETQYF
length: 12; J: TRBJ1-2; size: -; V: TRBV30; D: TRBD1; DNA: TGTGCCTGGGGACAGGGACATCATGGCTACACCTTC; CDR3: CAWGQGHHGYTF
length: 16; J: TRBJ2-7; size: -; V: TRBV5-1; D: TRBD2; DNA: TGCGCCAGCAGCCCGCGGACTAGCGGGGTCTCCTACGAGCAGTACTTC; CDR3: CASSPRTSGVSYEQYF
length: 16; J: TRBJ2-7; size: -; V: TRBV21-1; D: -; DNA: TGTGCCAGCAGCCTACGTCGGAAGGAGAGCTCCTACGAGCAGTACTTC; CDR3: CASSLRRKESSYEQYF
length: 11; J: TRBJ2-7; size: few; V: TRBV11-2; D: -; DNA: TGTGCCAGCAGCTCCAGGTACGAGCAGTACTTC; CDR3: CASSSRYEQYF
length: 20; J: TRBJ1-5; size: -; V: TRBV4-1; D: -; DNA: TGCGCCAGCAGCCAAGATTCCTTGAGCTGGGAGGGTACGGGCAATCAGCCCCAGCATTTT; CDR3: CASSQDSLSWEGTGNQPQHF
length: 14; J: TRBJ1-2; size: -; V: TRBV6-1; D: -; DNA: TGTGCCAGCGTGGAGCGGGGGGAGGCCTATGGCTACACCTTC; CDR3: CASVERGEAYGYTF
length: 16; J: TRBJ1-1; size: -; V: TRBV7-9; D: -; DNA: TGTGCCAGCAGCGTACATTATTCCAGTGGGTTTGATGACGCTTTCTTT; CDR3: CASSVHYSSGFDDAFF